This T cell receptor beta chain was sequenced during a study of siplizumab effects on memory and regulatory T cells. Assays were performed on roughly 96,000 TCR templates per sample. The assay was immunoSEQ multiplex PCR, and TCRdb's table has in-frame clones only and misses some. The repertoire has 50,000 to 70,000 clones, around 96% of them found once; the top ten carry about 0.1%. Notes on this clone: The antigen is not known.

Broader study findings: Treg-derived clones made up an average of 68.8% of mappable alloreactive CD4+ clones with siplizumab and under 35% in controls.

The CDR3 covers 13 residues. The germline CDR1 and CDR2 sequences are MNHEY and SMNVEV (reference sequence). V lost 2 bases and J lost 5, with 7 bases in between. The chain employs TRBV27 and TRBJ2-1, with a possible D match to TRBD2 (5 bases). The sequenced sample was naive CD8+ T cells sorted from blood. The TCR originated in a human donor in good health. CDR3: CASSLGLDNEQFF. CDR3 coding DNA: TGTGCCAGCAGTTTAGGACTCGACAATGAGCAGTTCTTC.